Included here is one TCR beta chain sequence, with context. Its antigen is not identified. TCRdb's copy holds only in-frame clones and misses some; the assay was immunoSEQ multiplex PCR. The sample holds roughly 61,000 clones; 75% to 90% are singletons and the top ten take about 3%. The germline gives CDR1 LNHDA, CDR2 SQIVND (reference sequence). The CDR3 has 13 residues. The junction had 5 bases not matched to a gene; V was cut back by 10 bases and J by 0 bases. The record originates from a study of OX40 agonist ivuxolimab in advanced cancers. Background on the study: A history of anti-PD-1, anti-PD-L1 or anti-CTLA-4 therapy was acceptable, and 30% to 45% had some.

Exclusion of a patient followed from autoimmune disease history or systemic immunosuppression. Study-wide points: Certain nonresponders likewise exhibited a low normalized T-cell clonal expansion. Still undetermined is the antigen specificity of the expanded peripheral T cells.

This chain joins TRBV19 and TRBJ1-1, with TRBD1 matching over 7 bases. The source is an adult with an advanced solid tumor such as melanoma, head and neck, liver or kidney cancer. Material: CD4+ or CD8+ T cells sorted from blood, obtained in a trial of the OX40 agonist ivuxolimab. The CDR3 coding sequence is TGTGCCACGACGGACAGGATGAACACTGAAGCTTTCTTT. Translating it yields CATTDRMNTEAFF. The full variable domain, rest sourced from reference TRBV19 and TRBJ1-1, is DGGITQSPKYLFRKEGQNVTLSCEQNLNHDAMYWYRQDPGQGLRLIYYSQIVNDFQKGDIAEGYSVSREKKESFPLTVTSAQKNPTAFYLCATTDRMNTEAFFGQGTRLTVV.